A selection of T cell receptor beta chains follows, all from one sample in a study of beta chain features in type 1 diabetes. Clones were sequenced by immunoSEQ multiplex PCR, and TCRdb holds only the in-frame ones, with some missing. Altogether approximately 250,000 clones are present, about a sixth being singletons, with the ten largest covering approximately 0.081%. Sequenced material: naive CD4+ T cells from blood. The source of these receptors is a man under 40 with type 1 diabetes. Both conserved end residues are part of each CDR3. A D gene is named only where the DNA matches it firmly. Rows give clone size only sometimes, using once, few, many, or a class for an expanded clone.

CDR3aa: CAWSVLGYGYTF
CDR3nt: TGTGCCTGGAGTGTACTTGGGTATGGCTACACCTTC
d_gene: -
v_gene: TRBV30
abundance: -
j_gene: TRBJ1-2

CDR3aa: CASSLQGGTDTQYF
CDR3nt: TGTGCCAGCAGTCTGCAGGGTGGCACAGATACGCAGTATTTT
d_gene: -
v_gene: TRBV11-1
abundance: -
j_gene: TRBJ2-3

CDR3aa: CASSYAQGAGGDTQYF
CDR3nt: TGTGCCAGCAGTTACGCCCAGGGGGCAGGAGGAGATACGCAGTATTTT
d_gene: TRBD1
v_gene: TRBV6-6
abundance: -
j_gene: TRBJ2-3

CDR3aa: CSAIPGVEAFF
CDR3nt: TGCAGTGCAATTCCGGGGGTAGAAGCTTTCTTT
d_gene: -
v_gene: TRBV20-1
abundance: -
j_gene: TRBJ1-1

CDR3aa: CASTPTGGAKNIQYF
CDR3nt: TGCGCCAGCACCCCGACCGGAGGAGCCAAAAACATTCAGTACTTC
d_gene: -
v_gene: TRBV5-1
abundance: -
j_gene: TRBJ2-4

CDR3aa: CSASLRETQYF
CDR3nt: TGCAGTGCTAGCTTGCGGGAGACCCAGTACTTC
d_gene: -
v_gene: TRBV20-1
abundance: few
j_gene: TRBJ2-5

CDR3aa: CASRSSYEQYF
CDR3nt: TGTGCCAGCAGGTCCTCCTACGAGCAGTACTTC
d_gene: -
v_gene: TRBV28
abundance: -
j_gene: TRBJ2-7

CDR3aa: CACDRSFADTQYF
CDR3nt: TGTGCCTGTGACAGGAGTTTCGCAGATACGCAGTATTTT
d_gene: -
v_gene: TRBV30
abundance: few
j_gene: TRBJ2-3

CDR3aa: CASSPRVTGELFF
CDR3nt: TGTGCCAGCAGCCCCAGGGTCACCGGGGAGCTGTTTTTT
d_gene: -
v_gene: TRBV4-2
abundance: few
j_gene: TRBJ2-2

CDR3aa: CASTDLAKNIQYF
CDR3nt: TGTGCCAGCACAGACCTAGCCAAAAACATTCAGTACTTC
d_gene: -
v_gene: TRBV9
abundance: -
j_gene: TRBJ2-4

CDR3aa: CASSPDGGNEQFF
CDR3nt: TGTGCCAGTAGTCCGGACGGAGGGAATGAGCAGTTCTTC
d_gene: -
v_gene: TRBV19
abundance: few
j_gene: TRBJ2-1

CDR3aa: CASSLPLAGGYEQYF
CDR3nt: TGTGCCAGCAGTTTACCTCTAGCGGGAGGCTACGAGCAGTACTTC
d_gene: TRBD2
v_gene: TRBV28
abundance: -
j_gene: TRBJ2-7

CDR3aa: CSGRQGNEKLFF
CDR3nt: TGCTCGGGTAGACAGGGGAATGAAAAACTGTTTTTT
d_gene: TRBD1
v_gene: TRBV29-1
abundance: -
j_gene: TRBJ1-4

CDR3aa: CASSQVQPNEQFF
CDR3nt: TGTGCCAGCAGCCAAGTTCAGCCCAATGAGCAGTTCTTC
d_gene: -
v_gene: TRBV4-2
abundance: few
j_gene: TRBJ2-1

CDR3aa: CSVGTGAAASGNTIYF
CDR3nt: TGCAGCGTCGGGACAGGGGCGGCTGCCTCTGGAAACACCATATATTTT
d_gene: TRBD1
v_gene: TRBV29-1
abundance: -
j_gene: TRBJ1-3

CDR3aa: CSVVQGLGNTIYF
CDR3nt: TGCAGCGTTGTACAGGGACTCGGAAACACCATATATTTT
d_gene: -
v_gene: TRBV29-1
abundance: -
j_gene: TRBJ1-3

CDR3aa: CASSTRGLAVNNEQFF
CDR3nt: TGTGCCAGCAGCACCCGAGGACTAGCGGTTAACAATGAGCAGTTCTTC
d_gene: TRBD2
v_gene: TRBV11-2
abundance: -
j_gene: TRBJ2-1

CDR3aa: CASSFGTSGNQFF
CDR3nt: TGTGCCAGCAGCTTCGGGACTAGCGGGAATCAGTTCTTC
d_gene: TRBD2
v_gene: TRBV7-9
abundance: -
j_gene: TRBJ2-1

CDR3aa: CAISGTDDPYEQYF
CDR3nt: TGTGCCATCAGTGGGACAGACGACCCCTACGAGCAGTACTTC
d_gene: -
v_gene: TRBV10-3
abundance: few
j_gene: TRBJ2-7

CDR3aa: CASSQDVIARAENIQYF
CDR3nt: TGTGCCAGCAGCCAAGATGTAATAGCGAGGGCGGAAAACATTCAGTACTTC
d_gene: -
v_gene: TRBV4-2
abundance: -
j_gene: TRBJ2-4

CDR3aa: CASSLLGTASADTQYF
CDR3nt: TGTGCCAGCAGCCTTTTGGGGACAGCGAGCGCAGATACGCAGTATTTT
d_gene: TRBD1
v_gene: TRBV7-2
abundance: few
j_gene: TRBJ2-3

CDR3aa: CASSPGREDYEQYF
CDR3nt: TGTGCCAGCAGCCCCGGCCGAGAGGACTACGAGCAGTACTTC
d_gene: -
v_gene: TRBV28
abundance: few
j_gene: TRBJ2-7

CDR3aa: CASRGHGTDTQYF
CDR3nt: TGTGCCAGCAGGGGGCACGGCACAGATACGCAGTATTTT
d_gene: -
v_gene: TRBV2
abundance: -
j_gene: TRBJ2-3

CDR3aa: CASSGLAITDTQYF
CDR3nt: TGTGCCAGCAGCGGACTAGCGATCACAGATACGCAGTATTTT
d_gene: TRBD2
v_gene: TRBV7-9
abundance: few
j_gene: TRBJ2-3

CDR3aa: CSVEGNMNTEAFF
CDR3nt: TGCAGCGTTGAAGGTAACATGAACACTGAAGCTTTCTTT
d_gene: -
v_gene: TRBV29-1
abundance: few
j_gene: TRBJ1-1

CDR3aa: CASSLGQSSYEQYF
CDR3nt: TGTGCCAGCAGCTTGGGGCAGTCCTCCTACGAGCAGTACTTC
d_gene: -
v_gene: TRBV7-9
abundance: few
j_gene: TRBJ2-7

CDR3aa: CASSHPSGRNEQFF
CDR3nt: TGTGCCAGCAGTCACCCTAGCGGGAGAAATGAGCAGTTCTTC
d_gene: TRBD2
v_gene: TRBV28
abundance: -
j_gene: TRBJ2-1

CDR3aa: CSSTRDRSTDTQYF
CDR3nt: TGCAGCTCCACGAGGGACCGAAGCACAGATACGCAGTATTTT
d_gene: -
v_gene: TRBV29-1
abundance: -
j_gene: TRBJ2-3

CDR3aa: CSVTDSGPNTGELFF
CDR3nt: TGCAGCGTTACCGACTCTGGGCCGAACACCGGGGAGCTGTTTTTT
d_gene: -
v_gene: TRBV29-1
abundance: few
j_gene: TRBJ2-2

CDR3aa: CASSFQTTYQETQYF
CDR3nt: TGTGCCAGCAGCTTCCAAACCACGTACCAAGAGACCCAGTACTTC
d_gene: -
v_gene: TRBV7-2
abundance: -
j_gene: TRBJ2-5

CDR3aa: CASSQGTAGNEQFF
CDR3nt: TGTGCCAGCAGCCAGGGGACTGCGGGGAATGAGCAGTTCTTC
d_gene: -
v_gene: TRBV4-2
abundance: -
j_gene: TRBJ2-1

CDR3aa: CASSPIRGQETQYF
CDR3nt: TGTGCCAGCAGCCCTATCAGGGGGCAAGAGACCCAGTACTTC
d_gene: TRBD1
v_gene: TRBV7-9
abundance: few
j_gene: TRBJ2-5

CDR3aa: CASRTGYSGANVLTF
CDR3nt: TGTGCCAGCAGGACAGGGTACTCTGGGGCCAACGTCCTGACTTTC
d_gene: TRBD1
v_gene: TRBV27
abundance: -
j_gene: TRBJ2-6

CDR3aa: CASSGLAGGQETQYF
CDR3nt: TGTGCCAGCAGCGGTCTAGCGGGAGGGCAAGAGACCCAGTACTTC
d_gene: TRBD2
v_gene: TRBV7-9
abundance: few
j_gene: TRBJ2-5

CDR3aa: CASSLDQADTQYF
CDR3nt: TGCGCCAGCAGCTTGGATCAGGCAGATACGCAGTATTTT
d_gene: -
v_gene: TRBV5-1
abundance: -
j_gene: TRBJ2-3